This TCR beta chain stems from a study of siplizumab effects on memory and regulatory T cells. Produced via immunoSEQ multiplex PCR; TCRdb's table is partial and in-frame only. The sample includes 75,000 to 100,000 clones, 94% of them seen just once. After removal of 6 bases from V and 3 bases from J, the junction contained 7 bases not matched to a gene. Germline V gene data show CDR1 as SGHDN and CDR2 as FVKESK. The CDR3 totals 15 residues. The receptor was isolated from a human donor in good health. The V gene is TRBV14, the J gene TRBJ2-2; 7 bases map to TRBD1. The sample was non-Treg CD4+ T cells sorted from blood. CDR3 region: CASRQTGLYTGELFF. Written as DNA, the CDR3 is TGTGCCAGCAGACAGACAGGGCTCTACACCGGGGAGCTGTTTTTT.